One sample yielded the 26 T cell receptor beta chains listed below, sequenced in a study of T cell responses to AZD1222 COVID-19 vaccine. The table came from immunoSEQ multiplex PCR; TCRdb's copy has only in-frame clones and leaves some out. The repertoire has 150,000 to 200,000 clones, approximately 93% of them found once; the top ten carry about 4%. Sequencing was performed on peripheral blood, taken on day 0 of AZD1222 vaccination. These TCRs come from an adult in good health.

The chain links TRBV28 to TRBJ2-1; 7 bases match TRBD1. This CDR3 contains 14 residues. V dropped 5 bases and J dropped 5; count of bases not matched to a gene: 6. The germline V gene has CDR1 MDHEN and CDR2 SYDVKM. The CDR3 sequence is CASSIGDRNNEQFF. CDR3 nucleotide sequence: TGTGCCAGCAGTATAGGGGACAGAAACAATGAGCAGTTCTTC. Together with reference TRBV28 and TRBJ2-1, the CDR3 gives the full variable domain: DVKVTQSSRYLVKRTGEKVFLECVQDMDHENMFWYRQDPGLGLRLIYFSYDVKMKEKGDIPEGYSVSREKKERFSLILESASTNQTSMYLCASSIGDRNNEQFFGPGTRLTVL.

This chain links TRBV10-1 with TRBJ2-1; 10 nucleotides line up with TRBD2. Unmatched junction bases numbered 5, after V lost 5 bases and J lost 4 bases. CDR3 length: 15 amino acids. Germline V gene sequence: CDR1 WNHNN, CDR2 SYGVQD (reference sequence). The CDR3 coding sequence is TGCGCCAGCAGTCCCGGGACTAGCGTTTACAATGAGCAGTTCTTC. Translating gives CASSPGTSVYNEQFF.

The V call is TRBV6-5, the J call TRBJ1-4, with TRBD1 identical over 7 bases. The germline CDR1 and CDR2 sequences are MNHEY and SVGAGI. The CDR3 totals 12 residues. The ends lost 6 bases at V and 7 bases at J; junction bases unmatched: 2. The CDR3 nucleotides are TGTGCCAGCAGACAGGGGAGTGAAAAACTGTTTTTT. Its translation is CASRQGSEKLFF.

V usage is TRBV5-1 and J usage is TRBJ2-3, with D uncertain. This CDR3 contains 15 residues. Germline CDR1 reads SGHRS; CDR2 reads YFSETQ. The germline V and J ends were trimmed by 0 bases and 0 bases, with 8 bases remaining between them. The CDR3, as DNA: TGCGCCAGCAGCTTGGCCACAGACAGCACAGATACGCAGTATTTT. Residues: CASSLATDSTDTQYF.

The chain carries TRBV5-4 and TRBJ2-3; D is undetermined. V lost 6 bases and J lost 0, with 11 bases in between. Germline loops: CDR1 SGHNT, CDR2 YYREEE (reference sequence). The CDR3 covers 14 residues. The CDR3 nucleotides are TGTGCCAGCACCCCTTTATGGAGCACAGATACGCAGTATTTT. The encoded protein is CASTPLWSTDTQYF.

The chain is built from TRBV12-3 or TRBV12-4 and TRBJ1-2, with 7 bases identical to TRBD1. The CDR3 sequence is 13 residues long. J gave up 4 bases and V 6 bases, and 5 bases lay outside the gene matches. The CDR3 DNA follows: TGTGCCAGCAGCTCGGGACAGATCTATGGCTACACCTTC. This encodes CASSSGQIYGYTF.

J is TRBJ1-2 and V is TRBV11-3; D is perhaps TRBD1 (5 bases). Germline CDR1 SGHNT, CDR2 YENEEA. The CDR3 has 16 amino acids. V was pared by 3 bases and J by 1 base, with 15 bases between. CDR3 region: CASSFPVGRDNYGYTF. The CDR3 DNA is TGTGCCAGCAGCTTCCCCGTCGGCAGGGATAACTATGGCTACACCTTC.

This chain links TRBV2 with TRBJ2-7; TRBD2 agrees at 11 bases. CDR3 length: 14 residues. Unmatched junction bases numbered 5, after V lost 6 bases and J lost 4 bases. Germline CDR1 reads SNHLY; CDR2 reads FYNNEI. The CDR3 sequence is CASRATSGSYEQYF. Written as DNA, the CDR3 is TGTGCCAGCAGGGCTACTAGCGGGAGTTACGAGCAGTACTTC.

This chain connects TRBV7-9 to TRBJ1-1, with 8 bases that match TRBD1. This CDR3 spans 15 amino acids. From germline, CDR1 is SEHNR and CDR2 FQNEAQ (reference sequence). The junction had 10 bases not matched to a gene; V was cut back by 5 bases and J by 5 bases. CDR3 sequence: CASSAEQGGDTEAFF. The CDR3 DNA follows: TGTGCCAGCAGCGCGGAACAGGGGGGAGATACTGAAGCTTTCTTT.

This chain connects TRBV6-4 to TRBJ1-6, with D maybe TRBD1 (5 bases). The V end lost 5 bases, the J end lost 7 bases, and 15 bases lay between the germline ends. Germline CDR1 and CDR2: MRHNA and SNTAGT. This CDR3 has 15 amino acids. This CDR3 reads CASSLNRDGNSPLHF. The CDR3 region has the DNA TGTGCCAGCAGTTTGAACCGGGACGGGAATTCACCCCTCCACTTT.

The gene calls are TRBV4-1 and TRBJ2-7; D possibly matches TRBD1 or TRBD2 (5 bases each). V lost 0 bases to trimming and J lost 3 bases, with 27 bases between them. Germline values: CDR1 MGHRA, CDR2 YSYEKL. This CDR3 has 20 residues. The CDR3 coding sequence is TGCGCCAGCAGCCAAGAACCCTGGAGACTGGCGAGAGGGACCGTCTACGAGCAGTACTTC. Translating gives CASSQEPWRLARGTVYEQYF.

The chain employs TRBV3-1 (or the pseudogene TRBV3-2) and TRBJ1-2, with no clear D. The CDR3 contains 12 residues. Germline CDR1 LGHDT, CDR2 YNNKEL (reference sequence). Trimming shortened V by 1 base and J by 6 bases, and 6 bases separated the two germline ends. CDR3 DNA sequence: TGTGCCAGCAGCCAAGGTAGGGATGGCTACACCTTC. The encoded protein is CASSQGRDGYTF.

The rearrangement links TRBV6-2 or TRBV6-3 to TRBJ2-1; maybe TRBD1 (5 bases). Trimming removed 2 bases at V and 4 bases at J, with 12 bases between. The V gene's germline CDR1 is MNHEY and CDR2 SVGEGT. The CDR3 length is 15 residues. The CDR3 coding sequence is TGTGCCAGCAGTTACGGGCAGGGTCCGTACAATGAGCAGTTCTTC. It yields the protein CASSYGQGPYNEQFF.

The chain employs TRBV7-9 and TRBJ2-7; a weak D match, TRBD2 (5 bases). Trimming removed 5 bases at V and 3 bases at J, with 8 bases between. Germline CDR1 SEHNR, CDR2 FQNEAQ (reference sequence). The CDR3 covers 12 residues. The CDR3 loop reads CASSLSGYEQYF. The DNA for the CDR3 is TGTGCCAGCAGCCTCAGCGGCTACGAGCAGTACTTC.

This clone was seen just once. The chain is built from TRBV6-5 and TRBJ1-2; D remains unclear. This CDR3 comprises 13 residues. Germline CDR1 reads MNHEY; CDR2 reads SVGAGI. V was shortened by 5 bases and J by 4 bases, with 11 bases between the two germline ends. The CDR3 is CASSSYRIYGYTF. CDR3 sequence (DNA): TGTGCCAGCAGTAGTTACAGAATCTATGGCTACACCTTC.

This chain uses TRBV19 with TRBJ1-2; tentatively, D is TRBD1 (6 bases). V was clipped by 1 base and J by 0 bases, with 12 bases between them. Looked up from germline, CDR1 is LNHDA and CDR2 is SQIVND (reference sequence). The CDR3 is 16 amino acids. The CDR3 here is CASSIARQAANYGYTF. The CDR3 DNA follows: TGTGCCAGTAGTATAGCAAGACAGGCCGCTAACTATGGCTACACCTTC.

V is TRBV5-4 and J is TRBJ2-7; TRBD1 matches 7 bases. The CDR3 is 15 residues long. The germline V gene encodes CDR1 SGHNT and CDR2 YYREEE (reference sequence). V was clipped by 0 bases and J by 2 bases; unmatched bases: 5. The CDR3 spells CASSLGGGYAYEQYF. In DNA form, the CDR3 reads TGTGCCAGCAGCTTGGGAGGGGGCTACGCCTACGAGCAGTACTTC.

This chain uses TRBV10-1 with TRBJ1-1; D uncertain. This CDR3 is built from 13 residues. Germline V lookup: CDR1 WNHNN, CDR2 SYGVQD (reference sequence). Trimming took 4 bases from V and 1 from J, leaving 7 bases between them. The CDR3 sequence: CASSVRKNTEAFF. Here the CDR3 DNA reads TGCGCCAGCAGTGTACGGAAGAACACTGAAGCTTTCTTT.

The chain joins TRBV20-1 to TRBJ1-1; tentative D call: TRBD1 (6 bases). Germline assignment: CDR1 DFQATT and CDR2 SNEGSKA (reference sequence). CDR3 length equals 15 residues. V lost 3 bases, J lost 1 base, and 15 bases lay in between. In DNA form, the CDR3 reads TGCAGTGCTAGTTCCGCTAAACAGGGGAACACTGAAGCTTTCTTT. Protein: CSASSAKQGNTEAFF.

The chain joins TRBV5-1 to TRBJ1-5; tentatively, D is TRBD1 (5 bases). Between the trimmed V and J ends, which lost 2 bases and 4 bases, there was a span of 10 bases. The V gene's germline CDR1 is SGHRS and CDR2 YFSETQ. This CDR3 has 14 residues. Written as DNA, the CDR3 is TGCGCCAGCAGCTTAGGAGGGGTGAATCAGCCCCAGCATTTT. It translates to CASSLGGVNQPQHF.

The chain is built from TRBV11-2 and TRBJ2-2; 8 nucleotides line up with TRBD1. Germline CDR1 SGHAT, CDR2 FQNNGV. The CDR3 sequence is 12 residues long. CDR3 coding DNA: TGTGGCGGACAGGGCGGAACCGGGGAGCTGTTTTTT. Its protein is CGGQGGTGELFF.

This chain joins TRBV7-6 and TRBJ2-7; D is ambiguous. This CDR3 is built from 11 residues. Trimming removed 5 bases from V and 6 bases from J, with 8 bases in between. Germline CDR1 reads SGHVS; CDR2 reads FNYEAQ. As DNA, the CDR3 is TGTGCCAGCAGCCCAGGCCTCGAGCAGTACTTC. Its translation is CASSPGLEQYF.

The chain employs TRBV3-1 (or the pseudogene TRBV3-2) and TRBJ2-2, with D possibly matching TRBD2 (5 bases). This CDR3 is 16 amino acids long. The V and J ends lost 0 bases and 5 bases respectively, with 13 bases between them. Germline V gene sequence: CDR1 LGHDT, CDR2 YNNKEL (reference sequence). This CDR3 reads CASSQDVRAPTGELFF. The CDR3 DNA is TGTGCCAGCAGCCAAGATGTGAGGGCGCCTACCGGGGAGCTGTTTTTT.

This clone was counted once. The chain recombines TRBV5-5 with TRBJ1-5; tentatively, D is TRBD1 (6 bases). V lost 3 bases and J lost 4, with 11 bases in between. CDR1 is SGHKS and CDR2 is YYEKEE in the germline V gene (reference sequence). CDR3 size: 14 residues. This chain's CDR3 is CASSSGHLNQPQHF. The CDR3 nucleotides are TGTGCCAGCAGCTCGGGACACCTTAATCAGCCCCAGCATTTT.

The rearrangement joins TRBV9 to TRBJ1-1; TRBD1 might be the D (6 bases). Germline values: CDR1 SGDLS, CDR2 YYNGEE. V lost 2 bases to trimming and J lost 0 bases, with 8 bases between them. The CDR3 consists of 14 residues. The CDR3 region has the DNA TGTGCCAGCAGCGTCGGGACAATGAACACTGAAGCTTTCTTT. Its translation: CASSVGTMNTEAFF. Drawing the rest from reference TRBV9 and TRBJ1-1, the complete variable domain is DSGVTQTPKHLITATGQRVTLRCSPRSGDLSVYWYQQSLDQGLQFLIQYYNGEERAKGNILERFSAQQFPDLHSELNLSSLELGDSALYFCASSVGTMNTEAFFGQGTRLTVV.

The genes are TRBV19 and TRBJ2-5; D is perhaps TRBD1 (6 bases). With 4 bases removed from V and 0 bases from J, the gap between germline ends came to 15 bases. Germline V gene lookup returns CDR1 LNHDA and CDR2 SQIVND (reference sequence). This CDR3 has 16 residues. The CDR3 sequence is CASSKLDRKYQETQYF. DNA for the CDR3: TGTGCCAGTAGTAAGTTAGACAGGAAATACCAAGAGACCCAGTACTTC.